What follows are 29 T cell receptor beta chains derived from one specimen sequenced in a study of blood T cells in healthy people across ages. With a J-beta primer mix and a sample-barcoded 5' primer, a second PCR ran about 6 to 11 cycles. TCRdb redid the calling of the 5' RACE reads with MiXCR, one entry per CDR3 protein. The sample has about 1.5 million distinct CDR3 sequences, roughly 43% seen once. Input material: blood. Receptors were obtained from a woman aged 18-29 years in good health.

This sequence joins TRBV6-4 and TRBJ2-2; TRBD1 is a possible D gene (5 bases). CDR3 length equals 13 residues. V dropped 5 bases and J dropped 6 bases, with 10 bases sitting between them. Germline loops: CDR1 MRHNA, CDR2 SNTAGT. This CDR3 is CASSHGAAGELFF. The CDR3 DNA reads TGTGCCAGCAGTCATGGGGCCGCCGGGGAGCTGTTTTTT.

The chain has TRBV20-1 and TRBJ1-1; weak D call: TRBD1 (5 bases). Germline CDR1 and CDR2: DFQATT and SNEGSKA (reference sequence). Trimming removed 5 bases at V and 4 bases at J, with 20 bases between. This CDR3 has 15 residues. In DNA, the CDR3 is TGCAGTGCTCCGGGTGGGGGGGTCGCCGGCACTGAAGCTTTCTTT. Its protein is CSAPGGGVAGTEAFF.

CDR3 nucleotides: TGTGCCAGCAGCTGGGCAGGGGCGAACACCGGGGAGCTGTTTTTT. It translates to CASSWAGANTGELFF. The chain is built from TRBV7-9 and TRBJ2-2; possible D gene TRBD1, 6 bases. V was trimmed by 4 bases and J by 0 bases, leaving 9 bases between them. The V gene's germline CDR1 is SEHNR and CDR2 FQNEAQ (reference sequence). The CDR3 has 15 amino acids.

This clonotype has more than one count but fewer than ten. The chain has TRBV3-1 and TRBJ2-1, with 13 bases fitting TRBD2. V was pared by 3 bases and J by 10 bases, with 6 bases of the junction left unmatched. CDR1 and CDR2 (germline): LGHDT, YNNKEL (reference sequence). The CDR3 contains 15 residues. The CDR3 loop is CASSHLGLAGFEQFF. The CDR3, as DNA: TGTGCCAGCAGCCACTTGGGACTAGCGGGGTTCGAGCAGTTCTTC.

Written as DNA, the CDR3 is TGCGCCAGCAGCCACCACAGGGGAAATGAGCAGTACTTC. It encodes CASSHHRGNEQYF. The chain employs TRBV4-1 and TRBJ2-7, with 7 nucleotides matching TRBD1. V shed 3 bases, J shed 7 bases, and the junction held 6 bases outside the gene matches. Germline CDR1 MGHRA, CDR2 YSYEKL. This CDR3 spans 13 amino acids.

This clonotype was observed a single time. V usage is TRBV25-1 and J usage is TRBJ2-4, with 13 nucleotides matching TRBD2. The end of the DNA aligns better with TRBJ2-7, so the J call may be wrong. The CDR3 has 14 amino acids. The germline V gene encodes CDR1 MGHDK and CDR2 SYGVNS. Here the CDR3 DNA reads TGTGCCACCGGACTAGCGGGAGAAACGTACGAGCAGTACTTC. As protein: CATGLAGETYEQYF.

The V and J genes are TRBV5-1 and TRBJ2-2; 13 bases align to TRBD2. The CDR3 loop spans 15 amino acids. Looked up from germline, CDR1 is SGHRS and CDR2 is YFSETQ. The V segment lost 5 bases and the J segment 6 bases; nucleotides outside the gene matches: 4. CDR3 sequence (DNA): TGCGCCAGCAGACCCGGACTAGCGGGAGCCGGGGAGCTGTTTTTT. Its protein product is CASRPGLAGAGELFF.

The rearrangement uses TRBV12-5 and TRBJ2-5; TRBD1 matches 7 bases. V was clipped by 6 bases and J by 0 bases; unmatched bases: 10. CDR3 length: 16 residues. CDR1 and CDR2 (germline): LGHNT, FRNRAP. For the CDR3, the DNA is TGTGCTAGTGGCCGCTCCGCGACAGGGAACCAAGAGACCCAGTACTTC. Amino acid sequence: CASGRSATGNQETQYF. Filled out from reference TRBV12-5 and TRBJ2-5, the complete variable domain reads DARVTQTPRHKVTEMGQEVTMRCQPILGHNTVFWYRQTMMQGLELLAYFRNRAPLDDSGMPKDRFSAEMPDATLATLKIQPSEPRDSAVYFCASGRSATGNQETQYFGPGTRLLVL.

The chain recombines TRBV7-9 with TRBJ2-7; D not resolved. V shed 0 bases and J shed 3 bases, with 12 bases lying between them. CDR3 length: 15 residues. Germline V gene lookup returns CDR1 SEHNR and CDR2 FQNEAQ (reference sequence). The CDR3 reads CASSLAFGNGYEQYF. CDR3 bases: TGTGCCAGCAGCTTAGCATTCGGAAATGGCTACGAGCAGTACTTC.

This clonotype has only a few counts. The chain is built from TRBV12-3 or TRBV12-4 and TRBJ1-5, with TRBD1 matching over 9 bases. The CDR3 totals 14 residues. After removal of 4 bases from V and 6 bases from J, the junction contained 4 bases not matched to a gene. The CDR3 sequence is CASSWGQGFQPQHF. Here the CDR3 DNA reads TGTGCCAGCAGTTGGGGACAGGGATTTCAGCCCCAGCATTTT.

The chain joins TRBV7-9 to TRBJ2-1, with TRBD1 identical over 7 bases. CDR1 is SEHNR, CDR2 FQNEAQ, per germline (reference sequence). This CDR3 comprises 14 residues. The V gene end was trimmed by 1 base and the J gene end by 10 bases; junction bases not matched to a gene: 7. The DNA of the CDR3 is TGTGCCAGCAGCTTAGTTTACAGGGGCTCAGAGCAGTTCTTC. Residues: CASSLVYRGSEQFF.

The chain combines TRBV30 with TRBJ2-1; maybe TRBD1 (6 bases). The DNA end is more similar to TRBJ2-7, so the J call may be wrong. The CDR3 totals 14 residues. CDR1 is GTSNPN, CDR2 SVGIG, per germline (reference sequence). The CDR3 protein is CAWADSSSYNEQYF. CDR3 in DNA: TGTGCCTGGGCGGACAGTAGCTCCTACAATGAGCAGTACTTC.

The chain recombines TRBV5-1 with TRBJ2-1, with TRBD2 identical over 13 bases. CDR1 and CDR2 (germline): SGHRS, YFSETQ. CDR3 length: 17 residues. V was pared by 4 bases and J by 8 bases, with 12 bases of the junction left unmatched. The CDR3 is CASSLYPTSGGLDEQFF. For the CDR3, the DNA is TGCGCCAGCAGCCTTTACCCGACTAGCGGGGGGCTCGATGAGCAGTTCTTC.

This clonotype showed up just a few times. The chain has TRBV12-3 or TRBV12-4 and TRBJ1-2, with 8 positions matching TRBD1. Unmatched junction bases numbered 6, after V lost 6 bases and J lost 3 bases. The CDR3 extends over 14 amino acids. The CDR3 sequence is CASRTGQDYYGYTF. The CDR3, as DNA: TGTGCCAGCAGGACGGGACAGGATTACTATGGCTACACCTTC.

The chain combines TRBV19 with TRBJ2-7; the D gene is possibly TRBD1 (5 bases). Trimming left V 3 bases short and J 3 bases short, with 9 bases between. CDR1 and CDR2 (germline): LNHDA, SQIVND (reference sequence). This CDR3 is 13 amino acids long. The CDR3 loop reads CASSMEGDYEQYF. The DNA for the CDR3 is TGTGCCAGTAGTATGGAAGGGGACTACGAGCAGTACTTC.

The J gene is TRBJ2-1, the V gene TRBV6-2 or TRBV6-3; 8 positions agree with TRBD2. This CDR3 contains 15 residues. Germline V CDR1 and CDR2: MNHEY, SVGEGT. The ends lost 8 bases at V and 3 bases at J; junction bases unmatched: 9. Here the CDR3 reads CASDQRERNYNEQFF. The CDR3, as DNA: TGTGCCAGCGACCAGCGGGAGCGCAACTACAATGAGCAGTTCTTC.

The chain links TRBV6-2 or TRBV6-3 to TRBJ2-1; 10 bases line up with TRBD2. This CDR3 is 15 amino acids long. Germline-derived CDR1 and CDR2 are MNHEY and SVGEGT. With V trimmed by 7 bases and J by 7 bases, 10 bases remained unmatched. The CDR3 here is CASKNMASGSNEQFF. CDR3 nucleotide sequence: TGTGCCAGCAAGAACATGGCTAGCGGGAGTAATGAGCAGTTCTTC.

The CDR3 loop is CSGSENTEAFF. In DNA form, the CDR3 reads TGCAGCGGTTCTGAGAACACTGAAGCTTTCTTT. This chain joins TRBV29-1 and TRBJ1-1; D uncertain. This CDR3 spans 11 amino acids. Trimming stripped 7 bases from V and 1 base from J, with 7 bases between. Germline V lookup: CDR1 SQVTM, CDR2 ANQGSEA.

This clonotype has more than one count but fewer than ten. The chain combines TRBV5-8 with TRBJ1-2; 7 positions match TRBD1. The CDR3 runs to 17 residues. V gave up 0 bases and J gave up 3 bases; unmatched junction bases: 11. Germline-derived CDR1 and CDR2 are SGHTS and YDEGEE. CDR3 bases: TGTGCCAGCAGCTTGGAGAGGGGGCAATGGGGGTACTATGGCTACACCTTC. Encoded protein: CASSLERGQWGYYGYTF.

V and J are TRBV6-1 and TRBJ2-1, with TRBD2 matching over 12 bases. V lost 5 bases to trimming and J lost 4 bases; unmatched junction nucleotides: 9. Germline-derived CDR1 and CDR2 are MNHNS and SASEGT. The CDR3 is 17 amino acids. The CDR3, as DNA: TGTGCCAGCAGTACACGGACTAGCGGGGTAAAGTACAATGAGCAGTTCTTC. Translating gives CASSTRTSGVKYNEQFF.

The chain is built from TRBV29-1 and TRBJ2-5; a possible D gene is TRBD2 (6 bases). V was pared by 7 bases and J by 7 bases, with 13 bases between. The CDR3 covers 11 residues. In germline, CDR1 is SQVTM, CDR2 ANQGSEA. The CDR3 nucleotides are TGCAGCGCTGGGCAGGGAGGGACCCAGTACTTC. Residues: CSAGQGGTQYF.

The chain couples TRBV5-1 to TRBJ2-1, with 8 bases lining up with TRBD1. Germline CDR1 and CDR2: SGHRS and YFSETQ. The CDR3 extends over 16 amino acids. Trimming removed 4 bases from V and 0 bases from J; junction bases left unmatched: 6. Here the CDR3 reads CASSPDRGTSYNEQFF. As DNA, the CDR3 is TGCGCCAGCAGCCCAGACAGGGGCACCTCCTACAATGAGCAGTTCTTC. The full variable domain, rest sourced from reference TRBV5-1 and TRBJ2-1, is KAGVTQTPRYLIKTRGQQVTLSCSPISGHRSVSWYQQTPGQGLQFLFEYFSETQRNKGNFPGRFSGRQFSNSRSEMNVSTLELGDSALYLCASSPDRGTSYNEQFFGPGTRLTVL.

Notes on this clonotype: A read error is possible here, since a much larger clone lies one base away. This chain uses TRBV5-1 with TRBJ2-6, with D maybe TRBD1 (5 bases). Looked up from germline, CDR1 is SGHRS and CDR2 is YFSETQ. The CDR3 covers 16 residues. In DNA, the CDR3 is TGCGCCAGCAGCCGCCGAGACTTCTCTGGGGCCAACGTCCCGACTTTC. This encodes CASSRRDFSGANVPTF. Full variable domain (outside the CDR3, taken from reference TRBV5-1 and TRBJ2-6): KAGVTQTPRYLIKTRGQQVTLSCSPISGHRSVSWYQQTPGQGLQFLFEYFSETQRNKGNFPGRFSGRQFSNSRSEMNVSTLELGDSALYLCASSRRDFSGANVPTFGAGSRLTVL.

Remarks on this clonotype: Being one base from a much bigger clone, this may be a read error. The chain employs TRBV12-3 or TRBV12-4 and TRBJ2-1; D is perhaps TRBD2 (6 bases). This CDR3 is built from 13 residues. The CDR3 region has the DNA TGTGCCGGCAGTTTGGGAGGAAGGAATGAGCAGTTCTTC. Translating gives CAGSLGGRNEQFF.

This clonotype was detected a few times. The rearrangement uses TRBV12-3 or TRBV12-4 and TRBJ2-1; D tentatively fits TRBD1 or TRBD2 (6 bases each). With 4 bases removed from V and 1 base from J, the gap between germline ends came to 11 bases. The CDR3 is 15 residues long. The CDR3 nucleotides read TGTGCCAGCAGTTCGGGGGCTATATCCTACAATGAGCAGTTCTTC. Its translation is CASSSGAISYNEQFF.

As to this clonotype: An end of the junction does not agree with germline; a read error may underlie this. The rearrangement links TRBV29-1 to TRBJ1-2; no clear D gene. The CDR3 runs to 14 residues. Germline CDR1 is SQVTM and CDR2 is ANQGSEA. The CDR3 region is CSVASAGADYGYIF. The CDR3 DNA follows: TGCAGCGTCGCCTCGGCAGGCGCGGACTATGGCTACATCTTC. The whole variable domain, filled in from reference TRBV29-1 and TRBJ1-2, reads SAVISQKPSRDICQRGTSLTIQCQVDSQVTMMFWYRQQPGQSLTLIATANQGSEATYESGFVIDKFPISRPNLTFSTLTVSNMSPEDSSIYLCSVASAGADYGYIFGSGTRLTVV.

This chain connects TRBV6-2 or TRBV6-3 to TRBJ1-5; D may be TRBD1 (6 bases). Trimming stripped 6 bases from V and 2 bases from J, with 17 bases between. CDR1 and CDR2 from the germline V gene are MNHEY and SVGEGT. This CDR3 is 16 amino acids long. CDR3 protein: CASRKTGMNGNQPQHF. The CDR3 nucleotides are TGTGCCAGCAGAAAAACAGGGATGAACGGCAATCAGCCCCAGCATTTT.

J is TRBJ2-5 and V is TRBV5-1; D uncertain. The CDR3 contains 14 residues. The V gene's germline CDR1 is SGHRS and CDR2 YFSETQ. Deletions cut 0 bases from V and 5 bases from J, with 11 bases between. CDR3 coding DNA: TGCGCCAGCAGCTTGGTCGGGTCCGTGGAGACCCAGTACTTC. Its translation is CASSLVGSVETQYF.

CDR3: CASSTGSGGALSFLYCNQPQHF. CDR3 nucleotide sequence: TGCGCCAGCTCCACGGGCTCAGGCGGGGCCCTATCGTTTCTCTATTGCAATCAGCCCCAGCATTTT. V gene TRBV23-1 combines with J gene TRBJ1-5; a weak D match, TRBD1 (5 bases). TRBV23-1 is labeled an ORF, and its function is uncertain. The CDR3 covers 22 residues. V was cut by 8 bases and J by 2 bases, with 37 bases left in between.